This T cell receptor (beta chain) appears in the sequencing data of a study of T cell responses to AZD1222 COVID-19 vaccine. Study conclusions and caveats: Vaccine-related CD4 TCRs covered spike, predominating at 160-218 and 743-854. In the spike-specific TCR repertoire, nearly half reportedly target unmutated variant regions.

Here immunoSEQ multiplex PCR was the method, and the copy in TCRdb shows in-frame clones only, minus some. Of 200,000 or so clones in the sample, about 90% are singletons; the top ten hold 2.5% to 3%. The V gene end was trimmed by 6 bases and the J gene end by 2 bases; junction bases not matched to a gene: 9. Germline loops: CDR1 LNHDA, CDR2 SQIVND (reference sequence). This CDR3 has 15 amino acids. As for this clone: Its antigen is as yet unknown.

This clonotype originated in an adult in good health. Sample: peripheral blood, taken on day 0 of MenACWY control vaccination. V gene TRBV19 combines with J gene TRBJ1-1; TRBD1 agrees at 7 bases. CDR3 region: CASSPLDRVNTEAFF. Written as DNA, the CDR3 is TGTGCCAGTAGCCCCCTAGACAGGGTAAACACTGAAGCTTTCTTT. Based on the CDR3 plus reference TRBV19 and TRBJ1-1, the full variable domain is DGGITQSPKYLFRKEGQNVTLSCEQNLNHDAMYWYRQDPGQGLRLIYYSQIVNDFQKGDIAEGYSVSREKKESFPLTVTSAQKNPTAFYLCASSPLDRVNTEAFFGQGTRLTVV.